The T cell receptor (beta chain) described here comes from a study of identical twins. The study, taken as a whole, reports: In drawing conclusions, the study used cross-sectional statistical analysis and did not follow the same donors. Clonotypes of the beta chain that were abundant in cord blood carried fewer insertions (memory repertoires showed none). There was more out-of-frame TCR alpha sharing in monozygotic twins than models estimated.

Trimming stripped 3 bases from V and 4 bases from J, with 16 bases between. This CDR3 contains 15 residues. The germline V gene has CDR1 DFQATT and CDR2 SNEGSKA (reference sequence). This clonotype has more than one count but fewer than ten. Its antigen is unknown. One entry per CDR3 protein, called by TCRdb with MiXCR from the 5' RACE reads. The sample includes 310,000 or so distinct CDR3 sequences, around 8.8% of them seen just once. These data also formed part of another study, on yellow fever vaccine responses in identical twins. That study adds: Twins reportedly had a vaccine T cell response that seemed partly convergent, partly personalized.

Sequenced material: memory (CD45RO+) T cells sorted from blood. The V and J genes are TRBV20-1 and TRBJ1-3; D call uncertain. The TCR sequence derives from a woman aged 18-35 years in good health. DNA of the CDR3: TGCAGTGCTAGGGGCCCCAGGCTACGAGGAAACACCATATATTTT. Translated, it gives CSARGPRLRGNTIYF.